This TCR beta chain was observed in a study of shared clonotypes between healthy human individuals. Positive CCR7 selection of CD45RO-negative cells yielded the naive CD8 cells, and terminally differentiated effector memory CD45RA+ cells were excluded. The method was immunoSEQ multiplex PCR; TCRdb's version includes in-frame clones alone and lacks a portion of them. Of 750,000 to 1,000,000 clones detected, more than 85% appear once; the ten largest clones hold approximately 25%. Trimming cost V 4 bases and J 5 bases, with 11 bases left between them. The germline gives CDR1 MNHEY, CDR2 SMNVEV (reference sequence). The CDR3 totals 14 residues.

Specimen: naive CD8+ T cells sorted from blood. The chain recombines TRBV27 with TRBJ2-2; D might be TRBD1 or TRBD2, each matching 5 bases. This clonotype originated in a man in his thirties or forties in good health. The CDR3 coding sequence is TGTGCCAGCAGTTGGGCAGGGAGAACCGGGGAGCTGTTTTTT. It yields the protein CASSWAGRTGELFF.